This TCR beta chain was sequenced for a study of memory CD4+ T cells and cytomegalovirus serostatus. The overall study: Of the healthy Belgian adults, 9 were CMV seropositive and about two dozen seronegative. The study, taken as a whole, reports: Median bootstrapped AUC for CMV status was around 0.95 originally, less than 0.92 US-trained. Each of around 69 CMV-associated TCRbeta sequences occurred in one to five individuals.

Concerning this clone: The antigen remains unidentified.

The method was immunoSEQ multiplex PCR; TCRdb's version includes in-frame clones alone and lacks a portion of them. The sample gives about 59,000 clones, roughly three quarters of which show up once; 0.8% to 1.2% is in the top ten. Single viable CD3+CD4+CD8-CD45RO+ cells were sorted as the memory CD4+ T cells. Donors' CMV status reflects serum IgG against pp150, pp28, p38, p52. The CDR3 consists of 15 residues. Germline loops: CDR1 SGHRS, CDR2 YFSETQ. Trimming removed 4 bases from V and 3 bases from J; junction bases left unmatched: 6. The sequence derives from an adult in good health and CMV-seronegative. The chain uses TRBV5-1 and TRBJ2-5; 10 positions match TRBD1. The specimen sequenced was memory CD4+ T cells from blood. The chain's CDR3 is CASSHQTGGKETQYF. The CDR3, as DNA: TGCGCCAGCAGCCACCAGACAGGGGGCAAAGAGACCCAGTACTTC. Combining the CDR3 with reference TRBV5-1 and TRBJ2-5 gives the whole variable domain KAGVTQTPRYLIKTRGQQVTLSCSPISGHRSVSWYQQTPGQGLQFLFEYFSETQRNKGNFPGRFSGRQFSNSRSEMNVSTLELGDSALYLCASSHQTGGKETQYFGPGTRLLVL.